Listed below are T cell receptor beta chains from one sample, sequenced in a study of shared clonotypes between healthy human individuals. The data were produced by immunoSEQ multiplex PCR, yet TCRdb's version contains in-frame clones alone and is incomplete. The sample carries 230,000 or so clones, 65% recorded once. The sequencing input was memory CD4+ T cells sorted from blood. The receptor source for this set is a man younger than 40 in good health. Both conserved end residues are part of each CDR3. Fields, in order: D gene, J gene, clone size, V gene, CDR3 DNA, CDR3 protein. A D gene is named only where the DNA matches it firmly. A row's size may be missing; if present it is once, few, many or a size class.

d_gene: -; j_gene: TRBJ1-2; abundance: few; v_gene: TRBV5-1; CDR3nt: TGCGCCAGCAGCTCCGACAGTTACTATGGCTACACCTTC; CDR3aa: CASSSDSYYGYTF
d_gene: -; j_gene: TRBJ1-5; abundance: -; v_gene: TRBV2; CDR3nt: TGTGCCAGCAGTGTGTTAGGGAGGCAGCCCCAGCATTTT; CDR3aa: CASSVLGRQPQHF
d_gene: -; j_gene: TRBJ1-2; abundance: -; v_gene: TRBV7-2; CDR3nt: TGTGCCAGCAGCTTAGAGCCGGGGCAAGGCTACACCTTC; CDR3aa: CASSLEPGQGYTF
d_gene: TRBD1; j_gene: TRBJ2-4; abundance: -; v_gene: TRBV18; CDR3nt: TGTGCCAGCTCACCACCCGGGACAGGAGCCGTGTTCAGGGATCAGTACTTC; CDR3aa: CASSPPGTGAVFRDQYF
d_gene: TRBD2; j_gene: TRBJ2-2; abundance: few; v_gene: TRBV6-5; CDR3nt: TGTGCCAGCAGTCCGGGACTAGCGGGCACCGGGGAGCTGTTTTTT; CDR3aa: CASSPGLAGTGELFF
d_gene: TRBD1; j_gene: TRBJ1-1; abundance: many; v_gene: TRBV10-3; CDR3nt: TGTGCCATCAGTGAGGGAGGGGGCTTCACTGAAGCTTTCTTT; CDR3aa: CAISEGGGFTEAFF
d_gene: -; j_gene: TRBJ2-7; abundance: few; v_gene: TRBV18; CDR3nt: TGTGCCAGCTCACCACCGGAGGCGGGACCCTTCGCCGAGCAGTACTTC; CDR3aa: CASSPPEAGPFAEQYF
d_gene: -; j_gene: TRBJ1-1; abundance: many; v_gene: TRBV5-1; CDR3nt: TGCGCCAGCAACAGGGAAGGGTTGGGTGAAGCTTTCTTT; CDR3aa: CASNREGLGEAFF
d_gene: TRBD1; j_gene: TRBJ2-4; abundance: few; v_gene: TRBV7-6; CDR3nt: TGTGCCAGCAGCCCCGGGACAGGGGGAAACATTCAGTACTTC; CDR3aa: CASSPGTGGNIQYF
d_gene: TRBD1; j_gene: TRBJ2-1; abundance: -; v_gene: TRBV7-9; CDR3nt: TGTGCCAGCAGCCCGATTATAGGGACAGGGAGCTCCTACAATGAGCAGTTCTTC; CDR3aa: CASSPIIGTGSSYNEQFF
d_gene: TRBD2; j_gene: TRBJ2-7; abundance: -; v_gene: TRBV6-1; CDR3nt: TGTGCCAGCAGTGAACGGGGGGACTACGAGCAGTACTTC; CDR3aa: CASSERGDYEQYF
d_gene: -; j_gene: TRBJ2-7; abundance: -; v_gene: TRBV10-3; CDR3nt: TGTGCCATCAGTGTGGGGGCCTACGAGCAGTACTTC; CDR3aa: CAISVGAYEQYF
d_gene: -; j_gene: TRBJ2-7; abundance: once; v_gene: TRBV6-1; CDR3nt: TGTGCCAGCAACCTGGGCCTAGGCCCCTACGAGCAGTACTTC; CDR3aa: CASNLGLGPYEQYF
d_gene: TRBD1; j_gene: TRBJ2-3; abundance: once; v_gene: TRBV5-1; CDR3nt: TGCGCCAGCAGCTTGATGTTAGGCAGGGGGCCGCTAAGCGATACGCAGTATTTT; CDR3aa: CASSLMLGRGPLSDTQYF
d_gene: -; j_gene: TRBJ2-7; abundance: -; v_gene: TRBV29-1; CDR3nt: TGCAGCGTCTCTGAAGGGGCGTACGAGCAGTACTTC; CDR3aa: CSVSEGAYEQYF
d_gene: -; j_gene: TRBJ2-1; abundance: -; v_gene: TRBV5-1; CDR3nt: TGCGCCAGCAGCTTGCCAGTAAACAATGAGCAGTTCTTC; CDR3aa: CASSLPVNNEQFF
d_gene: -; j_gene: TRBJ2-3; abundance: -; v_gene: TRBV18; CDR3nt: TGTGCCAGCTCACACAGGGTAAAAATGACAGATACGCAGTATTTT; CDR3aa: CASSHRVKMTDTQYF
d_gene: -; j_gene: TRBJ1-2; abundance: -; v_gene: TRBV18; CDR3nt: TGTGCCAGCTCACCACAGAAGAGGGTATCAGGCTACACCTTC; CDR3aa: CASSPQKRVSGYTF
d_gene: TRBD2; j_gene: TRBJ2-7; abundance: -; v_gene: TRBV18; CDR3nt: TGTGCCAGCTCACCAGGTGGGACTAGAGCCCACGAGCAGTACTTC; CDR3aa: CASSPGGTRAHEQYF
d_gene: TRBD2; j_gene: TRBJ2-7; abundance: -; v_gene: TRBV7-2; CDR3nt: TGTGCCAGCAGCTTAGCCGGGACTAGCAGGGGTTACGAGCAGTACTTC; CDR3aa: CASSLAGTSRGYEQYF
d_gene: -; j_gene: TRBJ2-1; abundance: -; v_gene: TRBV10-3; CDR3nt: TGTGCCATCAGTGAGCCGGCGGGACAGTCCTACAATGAGCAGTTCTTC; CDR3aa: CAISEPAGQSYNEQFF
d_gene: -; j_gene: TRBJ2-7; abundance: -; v_gene: TRBV9; CDR3nt: TGTGCCAGCAGCGTAGGGACAGTTAGTTCCTACGAGCAGTACTTC; CDR3aa: CASSVGTVSSYEQYF
d_gene: -; j_gene: TRBJ2-3; abundance: many; v_gene: TRBV7-8; CDR3nt: TGTGCCAGCAGCTCAGAACGGGAAAGGGATACGCAGTATTTT; CDR3aa: CASSSERERDTQYF
d_gene: -; j_gene: TRBJ2-7; abundance: few; v_gene: TRBV6-1; CDR3nt: TGTGCCAGCAGGGGGGACCTGGGGGAGCAGTACTTC; CDR3aa: CASRGDLGEQYF
d_gene: -; j_gene: TRBJ2-5; abundance: -; v_gene: TRBV5-1; CDR3nt: TGCGCCAGCAGCTTGGCCCCCGAGGAGACCCAGTACTTC; CDR3aa: CASSLAPEETQYF
d_gene: -; j_gene: TRBJ2-7; abundance: -; v_gene: TRBV27; CDR3nt: TGTGCCAGCAGTTTCGGCATAAAAAGCACCGAGCAGTACTTC; CDR3aa: CASSFGIKSTEQYF
d_gene: TRBD1; j_gene: TRBJ2-3; abundance: -; v_gene: TRBV10-1; CDR3nt: TGCGCCAGCAGCCGGGACAGGGGCACAGATACGCAGTATTTT; CDR3aa: CASSRDRGTDTQYF
d_gene: TRBD2; j_gene: TRBJ2-5; abundance: -; v_gene: TRBV5-1; CDR3nt: TGCGCCAGCAGCGCCCTACTAGCGGGAGTGCAAGAGACCCAGTACTTC; CDR3aa: CASSALLAGVQETQYF
d_gene: -; j_gene: TRBJ2-3; abundance: few; v_gene: TRBV27; CDR3nt: TGTGCCAGCAGTCCTCGGGCCACAGATACGCAGTATTTT; CDR3aa: CASSPRATDTQYF
d_gene: TRBD1; j_gene: TRBJ1-4; abundance: -; v_gene: TRBV27; CDR3nt: TGTGCCAGCAGTCCCCGACAGGGTCCCAGCGAAAAACTGTTTTTT; CDR3aa: CASSPRQGPSEKLFF
d_gene: -; j_gene: TRBJ2-1; abundance: -; v_gene: TRBV19; CDR3nt: TGTGCCAGTAGTATCTACCCCGGTCCGAATGAGCAGTTCTTC; CDR3aa: CASSIYPGPNEQFF
d_gene: TRBD1; j_gene: TRBJ2-1; abundance: -; v_gene: TRBV10-3; CDR3nt: TGTGCCATCAGTGACCCGCCAGGGGCCAGGGGGCCCTACAATGAGCAGTTCTTC; CDR3aa: CAISDPPGARGPYNEQFF
d_gene: -; j_gene: TRBJ2-7; abundance: -; v_gene: TRBV4-1; CDR3nt: TGCGCCAGCAGCTCCACCCCCGGGCCCTCCTACGAGCAGTACTTC; CDR3aa: CASSSTPGPSYEQYF
d_gene: -; j_gene: TRBJ1-1; abundance: once; v_gene: TRBV5-6; CDR3nt: TGTGCCAGCAGCTTAGGAGGCCAGAACACTGAAGCTTTCTTT; CDR3aa: CASSLGGQNTEAFF
d_gene: TRBD2; j_gene: TRBJ2-3; abundance: -; v_gene: TRBV19; CDR3nt: TGTGCCAGTAGTACGGGTAGCGGGAGCCGAAGCACAGATACGCAGTATTTT; CDR3aa: CASSTGSGSRSTDTQYF
d_gene: -; j_gene: TRBJ1-5; abundance: -; v_gene: TRBV18; CDR3nt: TGTGCCAGCTCACCGGGACGCCTCAATCAGCCCCAGCATTTT; CDR3aa: CASSPGRLNQPQHF
d_gene: -; j_gene: TRBJ2-1; abundance: many; v_gene: TRBV2; CDR3nt: TGTGCCAGCAGTACAATAGGGCAACCCTACAATGAGCAGTTCTTC; CDR3aa: CASSTIGQPYNEQFF
d_gene: -; j_gene: TRBJ2-1; abundance: -; v_gene: TRBV5-1; CDR3nt: TGCGCCAGCAGCTTAACTAGTCCCCGCCTCAATGAGCAGTTCTTC; CDR3aa: CASSLTSPRLNEQFF
d_gene: TRBD2; j_gene: TRBJ2-2; abundance: -; v_gene: TRBV13; CDR3nt: TGTGCCAGCAGCTTACGACTACGGGGACTAGGGGACACCGGGGAGCTGTTTTTT; CDR3aa: CASSLRLRGLGDTGELFF
d_gene: TRBD2; j_gene: TRBJ2-5; abundance: -; v_gene: TRBV7-6; CDR3nt: TGTGCCAGCAGCGTTAATAGCGGGAGGATGAAAGAGACCCAGTACTTC; CDR3aa: CASSVNSGRMKETQYF
d_gene: -; j_gene: TRBJ2-7; abundance: -; v_gene: TRBV4-3; CDR3nt: TGCGCCAGCAGCCAAGAATCTCGAGGTTCCGAGCAGTACTTC; CDR3aa: CASSQESRGSEQYF
d_gene: -; j_gene: TRBJ2-5; abundance: once; v_gene: TRBV2; CDR3nt: TGTGCCAGCAGCGTAGGGGAGACCCAGTACTTC; CDR3aa: CASSVGETQYF
d_gene: -; j_gene: TRBJ2-1; abundance: few; v_gene: TRBV29-1; CDR3nt: TGCAGCGTTGGACACAATGAGCAGTTCTTC; CDR3aa: CSVGHNEQFF
d_gene: -; j_gene: TRBJ2-7; abundance: once; v_gene: TRBV15; CDR3nt: TGTGCCACCAGCAGAGAGGTAGGGACCTACGAGCAGTACTTC; CDR3aa: CATSREVGTYEQYF
d_gene: TRBD2; j_gene: TRBJ2-2; abundance: few; v_gene: TRBV5-6; CDR3nt: TGTGCCAGCAGTCCACTAGCGGAGAGGGACACCGGGGAGCTGTTTTTT; CDR3aa: CASSPLAERDTGELFF
d_gene: -; j_gene: TRBJ2-1; abundance: -; v_gene: TRBV7-1; CDR3nt: TGTGCCAGCAGCTCGTCCACGCCCTCCTACAATGAGCAGTTCTTC; CDR3aa: CASSSSTPSYNEQFF
d_gene: -; j_gene: TRBJ2-5; abundance: few; v_gene: TRBV5-8; CDR3nt: TGTGCCAGCAGCGATAATGGCGGGCCTCAAGAGACCCAGTACTTC; CDR3aa: CASSDNGGPQETQYF
d_gene: -; j_gene: TRBJ2-7; abundance: -; v_gene: TRBV11-2; CDR3nt: TGTGCCAGCAGCTCTGTGAAGGGACCTTCCTACGAGCAGTACTTC; CDR3aa: CASSSVKGPSYEQYF
d_gene: -; j_gene: TRBJ1-2; abundance: few; v_gene: TRBV5-1; CDR3nt: TGCGCCAGCAGCTTGGATGGGGCTTCTTACTATGGCTACACCTTC; CDR3aa: CASSLDGASYYGYTF
d_gene: TRBD1; j_gene: TRBJ2-3; abundance: few; v_gene: TRBV6-6; CDR3nt: TGTGCCAGCAGGACAGGGGGGGATACGCAGTATTTT; CDR3aa: CASRTGGDTQYF
d_gene: -; j_gene: TRBJ2-2; abundance: few; v_gene: TRBV5-1; CDR3nt: TGCGCCAGCAGCTTGCGGCAGGGACTGAACACCGGGGAGCTGTTTTTT; CDR3aa: CASSLRQGLNTGELFF
d_gene: -; j_gene: TRBJ1-1; abundance: -; v_gene: TRBV25-1; CDR3nt: TGTGCCAGCAGTGACAGCGACCGGGGCCCCGGGGGCGCTGAAGCTTTCTTT; CDR3aa: CASSDSDRGPGGAEAFF
d_gene: TRBD2; j_gene: TRBJ2-2; abundance: -; v_gene: TRBV7-9; CDR3nt: TGTGCCAGCAGCTTATTTAGCGGGAGGGCCGACGGGGAGCTGTTTTTT; CDR3aa: CASSLFSGRADGELFF
d_gene: -; j_gene: TRBJ2-5; abundance: many; v_gene: TRBV28; CDR3nt: TGTGCCAGCCGGACCCCGCTGCTGGCCCAGTACTTC; CDR3aa: CASRTPLLAQYF
d_gene: TRBD1; j_gene: TRBJ2-7; abundance: -; v_gene: TRBV6-5; CDR3nt: TGTGCCAGCAGTTACGTGGGACAGGAAGTCTTC; CDR3aa: CASSYVGQEVF